The clone carrying this T cell receptor (beta chain) was counted between two and nine times. Its antigen is undetermined. The sample is drawn from a study of breast tumors, draining lymph nodes, adjacent tissues. Study conclusions and caveats: Findings are consistent with lymph node origin and intratumoral expansion of most tumor T cells.

The lymph nodes were axillary draining lymph nodes from breast cancer patients. Trimming stripped 7 bases from V and 3 bases from J, with 13 bases between. This CDR3 has 13 residues. CDR1 and CDR2 from the germline V gene are SQVTM and ANQGSEA. TCRdb redid the calling of the multiplex PCR reads with MiXCR, one entry per CDR3 protein. The profile covers 85,000 to 130,000 distinct CDR3 sequences, with about 20% appearing a single time and over 1% taken by the ten largest. This chain connects TRBV29-1 to TRBJ2-4, with TRBD1 as a possible D gene (5 bases). The receptor comes from a female donor with breast cancer. Some clones in this sample may be carry-over from other donors' samples. The sample comprised axillary lymph node tissue. The CDR3 nucleotides read TGCAGCGCCCGGGCAGGGAACAAAAACATTCAGTACTTC. Its protein product is CSARAGNKNIQYF.